In this sample, the clone carrying this T cell receptor beta chain turned up many times. This specimen comes from a study of T cells in Graves' hyperthyroidism and ophthalmopathy. Germline CDR1 reads MNHNS; CDR2 reads SASEGT. The CDR3 loop spans 15 amino acids. Between the trimmed V and J ends, which lost 7 bases and 0 bases, there was a span of 12 bases. RNA transcripts served as the template for amplifying TCR beta CDR3 regions. First-round RT-PCR with HTBI primers amplified the TCR CDR3 region. TCRdb re-called the multiplex PCR reads through MiXCR, storing one row per CDR3 protein. The sample has roughly 250,000 distinct CDR3 sequences, about 17% seen once.

The chain combines TRBV6-1 with TRBJ2-2; D is perhaps TRBD1 (6 bases). The clonotype comes from a woman aged 18-35 years with Graves' ophthalmopathy. Material for sequencing was blood. This CDR3 reads CASNPGHANTGELFF. The CDR3 nucleotides read TGTGCCAGCAACCCGGGACACGCGAACACCGGGGAGCTGTTTTTT.